The rows below give T cell receptor beta chains drawn from one sample of a study of blood T cell repertoires in COVID-19. This table comes from immunoSEQ multiplex PCR, and its TCRdb copy is limited to in-frame clones, with some not included. This table has under 250,000 clones, over 60% appearing once. What was sequenced was peripheral blood. These receptors all come from an older woman with acute or convalescent COVID-19. The CDR3 runs from the conserved cysteine through the conserved F or W. The D gene is left open where the match is weak. Not all rows give a size; the values are once, few, many and, for expanded clones, a class.

clone size: few; D gene: TRBD2; J gene: TRBJ2-3; V gene: TRBV2; CDR3 DNA: TGTGCCATCCATACTAGCGGGGGGGAACAAAACCGAAACACAGATACGCAGTATTTT; CDR3 protein: CAIHTSGGEQNRNTDTQYF
clone size: -; D gene: TRBD1; J gene: TRBJ1-4; V gene: TRBV6-5; CDR3 DNA: TGTGCCAGCAGGAGGACAGGGGGCACTAATGAAAAACTGTTTTTT; CDR3 protein: CASRRTGGTNEKLFF
clone size: -; D gene: TRBD1; J gene: TRBJ1-2; V gene: TRBV7-2; CDR3 DNA: TGTGCCAGCAGCTTAGCTGCAGGGGGACAGGGGGGCTACACCTTC; CDR3 protein: CASSLAAGGQGGYTF
clone size: -; D gene: -; J gene: TRBJ1-4; V gene: TRBV11-2; CDR3 DNA: TGTGCCAGCAGCCCAAACACCCCAGGGGTAGATAAACTGTTTTTT; CDR3 protein: CASSPNTPGVDKLFF
clone size: -; D gene: -; J gene: TRBJ1-1; V gene: TRBV6-5; CDR3 DNA: TGTGCCAGCAGTTCTGAGGCAAGGGGAGCTTTCTTT; CDR3 protein: CASSSEARGAFF
clone size: once; D gene: -; J gene: TRBJ1-4; V gene: TRBV19; CDR3 DNA: TGTGCCAGTATGTCCAGATCAATTGAAAAACTGTTTTTT; CDR3 protein: CASMSRSIEKLFF
clone size: -; D gene: -; J gene: TRBJ2-6; V gene: TRBV24-1; CDR3 DNA: TGTGCCACCAGTGATTTTCGAGCCGGGGCCAACGTCCTGACTTTC; CDR3 protein: CATSDFRAGANVLTF
clone size: -; D gene: TRBD2; J gene: TRBJ2-5; V gene: TRBV9; CDR3 DNA: TGTGCCAGCAGCGTAGGGGTAGCGGGGGGCGAGACCCAGTACTTC; CDR3 protein: CASSVGVAGGETQYF
clone size: -; D gene: TRBD1; J gene: TRBJ1-1; V gene: TRBV25-1; CDR3 DNA: TGTGCCAGCCGGGACAGGGACACTGAAGCTTTCTTT; CDR3 protein: CASRDRDTEAFF
clone size: -; D gene: -; J gene: TRBJ2-3; V gene: TRBV4-3; CDR3 DNA: TGCGCCAGCAGCCAAGGGGGGGGGCGAAGGGGCACAGATACGCAGTATTTT; CDR3 protein: CASSQGGGRRGTDTQYF
clone size: -; D gene: -; J gene: TRBJ1-1; V gene: TRBV15; CDR3 DNA: TGTGCCACCAGCAGAGATATTGGGCAGAACACTGAAGCTTTCTTT; CDR3 protein: CATSRDIGQNTEAFF
clone size: once; D gene: TRBD1; J gene: TRBJ2-7; V gene: TRBV6-2/TRBV6-3; CDR3 DNA: TGTGCCAGCAGCCGCAACGACAGGGGCTCCTACGAGCAGTACTTC; CDR3 protein: CASSRNDRGSYEQYF
clone size: few; D gene: -; J gene: TRBJ1-5; V gene: TRBV15; CDR3 DNA: TGTGCCACCAGCAGAGATGGACAATTCAATCAGCCCCAGCATTTT; CDR3 protein: CATSRDGQFNQPQHF
clone size: few; D gene: TRBD1; J gene: TRBJ1-5; V gene: TRBV18; CDR3 DNA: TGTGCCAGCTCACATGGACAGGGAATGGGGGAACCCCAGCATTTT; CDR3 protein: CASSHGQGMGEPQHF
clone size: -; D gene: -; J gene: TRBJ1-5; V gene: TRBV19; CDR3 DNA: TGTGCCAGTAGTATAGGGCGGGCCCCCGGCCAGCCCCAGCATTTT; CDR3 protein: CASSIGRAPGQPQHF
clone size: -; D gene: -; J gene: TRBJ2-5; V gene: TRBV27; CDR3 DNA: TGTGCCAGCAGCCCATACAGGGGGGGGCTAGAGACCCAGTACTTC; CDR3 protein: CASSPYRGGLETQYF
clone size: -; D gene: TRBD2; J gene: TRBJ2-5; V gene: TRBV5-6; CDR3 DNA: TGTGCCAGCATCGGGGGGAAAGAGACCCAGTACTTC; CDR3 protein: CASIGGKETQYF
clone size: -; D gene: TRBD1; J gene: TRBJ1-4; V gene: TRBV2; CDR3 DNA: TGTGCCAGCTCTAGGGACAGGAAAAATGAAAAACTGTTTTTT; CDR3 protein: CASSRDRKNEKLFF
clone size: few; D gene: TRBD1; J gene: TRBJ1-5; V gene: TRBV30; CDR3 DNA: TGTGCCTGGAGCCCGGGACAGGGGTATCAGCCCCAGCATTTT; CDR3 protein: CAWSPGQGYQPQHF
clone size: -; D gene: -; J gene: TRBJ1-4; V gene: TRBV7-8; CDR3 DNA: TGTGCCAGCAGCTTAAACGGCAGGGAAAACGAAAAACTGTTTTTT; CDR3 protein: CASSLNGRENEKLFF
clone size: -; D gene: TRBD1; J gene: TRBJ2-5; V gene: TRBV7-3; CDR3 DNA: TGTGCCAGCAGCTTAAGCATCACCAGCGGGGACTTCTCTCGACAGGGGGGAGAGACCCAGTACTTC; CDR3 protein: CASSLSITSGDFSRQGGETQYF
clone size: -; D gene: -; J gene: TRBJ2-5; V gene: TRBV6-6; CDR3 DNA: TGTGCCAGCAGTTACAGGGGAGGCCAAGAGACCCAGTACTTC; CDR3 protein: CASSYRGGQETQYF
clone size: -; D gene: TRBD2; J gene: TRBJ2-3; V gene: TRBV7-2; CDR3 DNA: TGTGCCAGCAGACCGGCGGGGGGGCTTGAAGATACGCAGTATTTT; CDR3 protein: CASRPAGGLEDTQYF
clone size: -; D gene: TRBD2; J gene: TRBJ2-5; V gene: TRBV30; CDR3 DNA: TGTGCCTGGGCTCCTAGCGGGGGGATTCGGGAGACCCAGTACTTC; CDR3 protein: CAWAPSGGIRETQYF
clone size: few; D gene: TRBD1; J gene: TRBJ2-3; V gene: TRBV2; CDR3 DNA: TGTGCCAGCAGTGGGACAGGGGGTAGAACAGATACGCAGTATTTT; CDR3 protein: CASSGTGGRTDTQYF
clone size: -; D gene: -; J gene: TRBJ1-4; V gene: TRBV24-1; CDR3 DNA: TGTGCCACCAGTGAATCCGGGGCAACTAATGAAAAACTGTTTTTT; CDR3 protein: CATSESGATNEKLFF
clone size: -; D gene: -; J gene: TRBJ2-7; V gene: TRBV10-3; CDR3 DNA: TGTGCCATCAGTGATGGACTCTTAGGAATTGGCGAGCAGTACTTC; CDR3 protein: CAISDGLLGIGEQYF
clone size: few; D gene: -; J gene: TRBJ2-3; V gene: TRBV18; CDR3 DNA: TGTGCCAGCTCGGGCGGACTCGAAAGGACAGATACGCAGTATTTT; CDR3 protein: CASSGGLERTDTQYF
clone size: -; D gene: TRBD2; J gene: TRBJ2-5; V gene: TRBV7-2; CDR3 DNA: TGTGCCAGCAGCAGATTAGGGACTAGAGGGGAGACCCAGTACTTC; CDR3 protein: CASSRLGTRGETQYF
clone size: -; D gene: -; J gene: TRBJ1-4; V gene: TRBV5-6; CDR3 DNA: TGTGCCAGCAGCGAGACCGACAGGAATGAAAAACTGTTTTTT; CDR3 protein: CASSETDRNEKLFF
clone size: -; D gene: TRBD2; J gene: TRBJ2-7; V gene: TRBV5-8; CDR3 DNA: TGTGCCAGCAGCTTGGGAGCGGGGGGGCGTTACGAGCAGTACTTC; CDR3 protein: CASSLGAGGRYEQYF
clone size: -; D gene: TRBD1; J gene: TRBJ1-2; V gene: TRBV3-1/TRBV3-2; CDR3 DNA: TGTGCCAGCAGCTTTCAGGGGGCGCGGGTCTACACCTTC; CDR3 protein: CASSFQGARVYTF
clone size: few; D gene: TRBD1; J gene: TRBJ1-4; V gene: TRBV6-5; CDR3 DNA: TGTGCCAGCAGCGCCGGGACAGTAGGCGAAAAACTGTTTTTT; CDR3 protein: CASSAGTVGEKLFF
clone size: -; D gene: TRBD1; J gene: TRBJ2-2; V gene: TRBV5-1; CDR3 DNA: TGCGCCAGCAGCTTGGCCCAGGGGGCTTTCACCGGGGAGCTGTTTTTT; CDR3 protein: CASSLAQGAFTGELFF
clone size: few; D gene: -; J gene: TRBJ2-6; V gene: TRBV4-2; CDR3 DNA: TGTGCCAGCAGCCAAGATCTGGGGGCTACTGGGGCCAACGTCCTGACTTTC; CDR3 protein: CASSQDLGATGANVLTF
clone size: -; D gene: TRBD1; J gene: TRBJ1-1; V gene: TRBV5-1; CDR3 DNA: TGCGCCAGCAGCTTGGAGGGGACAGTGAACACTGAAGCTTTCTTT; CDR3 protein: CASSLEGTVNTEAFF
clone size: -; D gene: -; J gene: TRBJ1-2; V gene: TRBV10-2; CDR3 DNA: TGCGCCAGCAGTGAAGGAGGGTACTATGGCTACACCTTC; CDR3 protein: CASSEGGYYGYTF
clone size: -; D gene: TRBD1; J gene: TRBJ2-1; V gene: TRBV2; CDR3 DNA: TGTGCCAGCAGTCCGGGACAGGGTCATAATGAGCAGTTCTTC; CDR3 protein: CASSPGQGHNEQFF
clone size: -; D gene: TRBD2; J gene: TRBJ2-5; V gene: TRBV5-1; CDR3 DNA: TGCGCCAGCAGCTCCGGGACTAGCGTAGGACAAGAGACCCAGTACTTC; CDR3 protein: CASSSGTSVGQETQYF
clone size: once; D gene: -; J gene: TRBJ2-5; V gene: TRBV11-2; CDR3 DNA: TGTGCCAGCAGCCATCCTTCGACAGGAGTAGGGACCCAGTACTTC; CDR3 protein: CASSHPSTGVGTQYF
clone size: -; D gene: -; J gene: TRBJ1-4; V gene: TRBV2; CDR3 DNA: TGTGCCAGCAAAGACCGGGACAAGAATGAAAAACTGTTTTTT; CDR3 protein: CASKDRDKNEKLFF
clone size: -; D gene: TRBD1; J gene: TRBJ2-3; V gene: TRBV7-3; CDR3 DNA: TGTGCCAGCAGCCTCGGACAGGTTGGCACAGATACGCAGTATTTT; CDR3 protein: CASSLGQVGTDTQYF
clone size: -; D gene: TRBD2; J gene: TRBJ2-7; V gene: TRBV2; CDR3 DNA: TGTGCCAACCGTCTGAGCGGGGGGGCTCGGGAGCAGTACTTC; CDR3 protein: CANRLSGGAREQYF
clone size: -; D gene: -; J gene: TRBJ1-2; V gene: TRBV10-3; CDR3 DNA: TGTGCCATCTCATCACCTACAGGGTTCAATGGCTACACCTTC; CDR3 protein: CAISSPTGFNGYTF
clone size: -; D gene: -; J gene: TRBJ2-3; V gene: TRBV3-1/TRBV3-2; CDR3 DNA: TGTGCCAGCAGCCAAGTAAGGGGCTCGGATACGCAGTATTTT; CDR3 protein: CASSQVRGSDTQYF
clone size: -; D gene: -; J gene: TRBJ1-4; V gene: TRBV9; CDR3 DNA: TGTGCCAGCAGCCCCCGGGATACCAATGGGAAACTGTTTTTT; CDR3 protein: CASSPRDTNGKLFF
clone size: -; D gene: -; J gene: TRBJ2-5; V gene: TRBV5-1; CDR3 DNA: TGCGCCAGCAGCTCCGGAGACAGCCGGGAGACCCAGTACTTC; CDR3 protein: CASSSGDSRETQYF
clone size: -; D gene: TRBD1; J gene: TRBJ2-7; V gene: TRBV19; CDR3 DNA: TGTGCCAGTAGTTCCGACGACAGGGGTCCCTACGAGCAGTACTTC; CDR3 protein: CASSSDDRGPYEQYF
clone size: few; D gene: -; J gene: TRBJ2-4; V gene: TRBV6-5; CDR3 DNA: TGTGCCAGCAGAGCATCAGGGGAGGGCATTCAGTACTTC; CDR3 protein: CASRASGEGIQYF
clone size: once; D gene: TRBD1; J gene: TRBJ1-5; V gene: TRBV7-2; CDR3 DNA: TGTGCCAGCAGCCTAGGAGGGACAGGGGGTCAGCCCCAGCATTTT; CDR3 protein: CASSLGGTGGQPQHF
clone size: -; D gene: -; J gene: TRBJ1-4; V gene: TRBV20-1; CDR3 DNA: TGCAGCTGTGGCAGGGATGAAAAACTGTTTTTT; CDR3 protein: CSCGRDEKLFF